This TCR beta chain was sequenced in a study of blood T cells in healthy people across ages. Study-level findings and limits: Compared with aged donors, long-lived donors showed fewer expanded clones, suggesting selection. In the absence of known donor CMV status, changes in expanded clonotypes were possibly confounded.

Germline V gene sequence: CDR1 MNHNY, CDR2 SVGAGI (reference sequence). The V segment lost 4 bases and the J segment 6 bases; nucleotides outside the gene matches: 15. This CDR3 has 17 amino acids. The authors ran a second PCR of 7 to 11 cycles using a sample-barcoded 5' primer and a J-beta primer mix. Every sample gave at least 2.5 million paired-end reads containing CDR3. TCRdb itself ran the 5' RACE reads through MiXCR, one entry per CDR3 protein. The sample includes hundreds of thousands of distinct CDR3 sequences, roughly three fifths seen only once; the top ten take 35% to 40%. In the case of this clonotype: Its target is not known.

Every sample had a minimum of 6 million PBMCs isolated. V usage is TRBV6-6 and J usage is TRBJ1-2; 9 bases map to TRBD1. The sample consisted of blood. The TCR originated in a man aged 55 to 70 in good health. CDR3 in amino acids: CASSLPGQGGLNHGYTF. CDR3 bases: TGTGCCAGCAGTTTGCCGGGACAGGGAGGTCTCAACCATGGCTACACCTTC.